Presented here are 9 T cell receptor beta chains from one specimen sequenced in a study of technical replicates of blood from a handful of donors. Only in-frame clones appear in the TCRdb table, and some are missing; sequencing was by immunoSEQ multiplex PCR. The sample yields 70,000 or so clones, roughly 89% seen once. Material for sequencing was T cells isolated from PBMCs. The receptors originated from a human donor in good health. Some clones in this sample may be carry-over from other donors' samples.

The chain carries TRBV29-1 and TRBJ1-1; D possibly corresponds to TRBD1 (5 bases). Germline V CDR1 and CDR2: SQVTM, ANQGSEA. The CDR3 length is 13 residues. Between the trimmed V and J ends, which lost 4 bases and 7 bases, there was a span of 16 bases. As DNA, the CDR3 is TGCAGCGTTGTTAGGGGTAAAGGCTTTGAAGCTTTCTTT. Residues: CSVVRGKGFEAFF. Variable domain in full (rest from reference TRBV29-1 and TRBJ1-1): SAVISQKPSRDICQRGTSLTIQCQVDSQVTMMFWYRQQPGQSLTLIATANQGSEATYESGFVIDKFPISRPNLTFSTLTVSNMSPEDSSIYLCSVVRGKGFEAFFGQGTRLTVV.

The V call is TRBV11-2, the J call TRBJ2-7; D unclear. Deletions cut 4 bases from V and 7 bases from J, with 17 bases between. The CDR3 sequence is 14 residues long. The V gene's germline CDR1 is SGHAT and CDR2 FQNNGV. CDR3 protein: CASSSVDNTEEQYF. The CDR3 nucleotides are TGTGCCAGCAGCTCAGTTGATAATACCGAAGAGCAGTACTTC.

In this sample, this clone turned up once. The chain combines TRBV30 with TRBJ1-5; D uncertain. Germline CDR1 is GTSNPN and CDR2 is SVGIG (reference sequence). Between the trimmed V and J ends, which lost 1 base and 4 bases, there was a span of 8 bases. The length of the CDR3 is 13 residues. CDR3 protein: CAWSDTRNQPQHF. In nucleotides, the CDR3 is TGTGCCTGGAGTGATACGAGGAATCAGCCCCAGCATTTT.

CDR3 in DNA: TGTGCCAGCAGCACCGGACAGGCCCAGAGGGTATACAATGAGCAGTTCTTC. It yields the protein CASSTGQAQRVYNEQFF. The chain carries TRBV5-4 and TRBJ2-1; TRBD1 matches 7 bases. Per the germline V gene, CDR1 is SGHNT and CDR2 is YYREEE (reference sequence). Unmatched junction bases numbered 14, after V lost 4 bases and J lost 4 bases. The CDR3 sequence is 17 residues long.

V gene TRBV30 combines with J gene TRBJ2-7; possibly TRBD1 for D (6 bases). This CDR3 comprises 17 residues. CDR1 and CDR2 (germline): GTSNPN, SVGIG (reference sequence). V was shortened by 0 bases and J by 3 bases, with 21 bases between the two germline ends. The CDR3 sequence is CAWSVEGEDIYFYEQYF. The CDR3, as DNA: TGTGCCTGGAGTGTAGAGGGGGAAGACATCTATTTCTACGAGCAGTACTTC.

This chain joins TRBV14 and TRBJ1-2, with 7 bases lining up with TRBD1. Germline lookup yields CDR1 SGHDN and CDR2 FVKESK. The CDR3 covers 15 residues. The J segment lost 6 bases and the V segment lost 0 bases, leaving 7 bases of the junction unmatched. This CDR3 reads CASSQDRTGVNGYTF. Here the CDR3 DNA reads TGTGCCAGCAGCCAAGATCGGACAGGCGTGAATGGCTACACCTTC.

V and J are TRBV28 and TRBJ1-5; perhaps TRBD1 as D (5 bases). CDR1 and CDR2 from the germline V gene are MDHEN and SYDVKM. Trimming took 3 bases from V and 3 from J, leaving 9 bases between them. The CDR3 consists of 14 residues. CDR3 region: CASSFQGYNQPQHF. The CDR3 bases are TGTGCCAGCAGTTTCCAGGGCTACAATCAGCCCCAGCATTTT.

J is TRBJ2-1 and V is TRBV10-1, with D possibly TRBD2 on 6 matching bases. The CDR3 runs 15 residues. Per germline, CDR1 WNHNN and CDR2 SYGVQD (reference sequence). V was shortened by 3 bases and J by 2 bases, with 11 bases between the two germline ends. The CDR3 DNA reads as TGCGCCAGCAGTGACGGCGGGACCGCCTACAATGAGCAGTTCTTC. Protein: CASSDGGTAYNEQFF.

The chain employs TRBV2 and TRBJ1-5; TRBD1 is a possible D gene (6 bases). Germline V gene lookup returns CDR1 SNHLY and CDR2 FYNNEI. Trimming removed 5 bases at V and 2 bases at J, with 10 bases between. The CDR3 extends over 14 amino acids. The CDR3 DNA is TGTGCCAGCAGTCCCAGGGGTGGCAATCAGCCCCAGCATTTT. As protein: CASSPRGGNQPQHF.